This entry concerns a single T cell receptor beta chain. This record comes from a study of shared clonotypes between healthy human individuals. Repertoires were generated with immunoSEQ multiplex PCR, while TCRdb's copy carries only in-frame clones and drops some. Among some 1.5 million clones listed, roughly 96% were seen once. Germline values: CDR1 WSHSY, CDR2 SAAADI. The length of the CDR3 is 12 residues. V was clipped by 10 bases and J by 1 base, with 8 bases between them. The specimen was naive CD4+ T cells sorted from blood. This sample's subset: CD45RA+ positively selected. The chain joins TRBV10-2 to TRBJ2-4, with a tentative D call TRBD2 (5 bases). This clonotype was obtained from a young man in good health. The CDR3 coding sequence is TGCGCCACCTCGGGGGCCAAAAACATTCAGTACTTC. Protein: CATSGAKNIQYF.